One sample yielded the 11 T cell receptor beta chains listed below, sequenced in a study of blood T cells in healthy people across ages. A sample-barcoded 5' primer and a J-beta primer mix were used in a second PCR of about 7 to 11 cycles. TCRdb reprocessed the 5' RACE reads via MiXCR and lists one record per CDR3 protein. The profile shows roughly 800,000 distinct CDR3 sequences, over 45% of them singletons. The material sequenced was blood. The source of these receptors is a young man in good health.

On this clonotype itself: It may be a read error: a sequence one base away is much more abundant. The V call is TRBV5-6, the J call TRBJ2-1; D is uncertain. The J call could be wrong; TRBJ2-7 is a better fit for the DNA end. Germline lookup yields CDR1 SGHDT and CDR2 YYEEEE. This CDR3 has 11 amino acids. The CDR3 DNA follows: TGTGCCAGCAGGTCCTACAATGAGCAGTACTTC. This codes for CASRSYNEQYF.

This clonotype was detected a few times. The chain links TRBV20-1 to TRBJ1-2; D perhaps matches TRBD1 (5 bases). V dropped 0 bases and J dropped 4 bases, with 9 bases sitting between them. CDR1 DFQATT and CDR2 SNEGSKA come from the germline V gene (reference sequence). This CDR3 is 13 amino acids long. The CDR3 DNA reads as TGCAGTGCTAGAGAAGGGACCTTCTATGGCTACACCTTC. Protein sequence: CSAREGTFYGYTF.

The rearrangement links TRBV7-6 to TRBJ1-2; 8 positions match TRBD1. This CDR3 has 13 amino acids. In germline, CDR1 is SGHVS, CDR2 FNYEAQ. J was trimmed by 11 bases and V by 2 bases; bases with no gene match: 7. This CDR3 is CASSLPGGAGYTF. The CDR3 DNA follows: TGTGCCAGCAGCTTACCAGGGGGCGCGGGTTACACCTTC. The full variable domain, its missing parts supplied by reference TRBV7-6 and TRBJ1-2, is GAGVSQSPRYKVTKRGQDVALRCDPISGHVSLYWYRQALGQGPEFLTYFNYEAQQDKSGLPNDRFSAERPEGSISTLTIQRTEQRDSAMYRCASSLPGGAGYTFGSGTRLTVV.

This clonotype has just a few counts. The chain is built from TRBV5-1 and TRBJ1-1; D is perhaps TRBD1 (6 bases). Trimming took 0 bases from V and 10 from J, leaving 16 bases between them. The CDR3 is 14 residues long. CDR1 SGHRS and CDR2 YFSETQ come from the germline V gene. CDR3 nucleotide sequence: TGCGCCAGCAGCTTGGTAGCCGGGGGGCTCGGAGCTTTCTTT. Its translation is CASSLVAGGLGAFF.

CDR3 in DNA: TGTGCCAGCAGTGAGACGTGGGATCAGCCCCAGCATTTT. Translating gives CASSETWDQPQHF. This chain links TRBV6-5 with TRBJ1-5; no clear D. Per germline, CDR1 MNHEY and CDR2 SVGAGI. This CDR3 spans 13 amino acids. Between the trimmed V and J ends, which lost 5 bases and 5 bases, there was a span of 10 bases.

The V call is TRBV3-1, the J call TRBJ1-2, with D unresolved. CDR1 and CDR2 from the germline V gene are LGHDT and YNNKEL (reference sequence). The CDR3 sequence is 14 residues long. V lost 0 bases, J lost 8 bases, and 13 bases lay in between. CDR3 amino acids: CASSQDSLGRGYTF. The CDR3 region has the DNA TGTGCCAGCAGCCAAGATTCTTTAGGGAGGGGCTACACCTTC.

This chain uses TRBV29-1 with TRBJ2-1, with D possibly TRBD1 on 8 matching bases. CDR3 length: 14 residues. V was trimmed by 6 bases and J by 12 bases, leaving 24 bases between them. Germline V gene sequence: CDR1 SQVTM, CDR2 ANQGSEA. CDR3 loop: CSVGGGDRGFGQFF. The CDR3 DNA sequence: TGCAGCGTAGGGGGGGGAGACAGGGGTTTTGGGCAGTTCTTC.

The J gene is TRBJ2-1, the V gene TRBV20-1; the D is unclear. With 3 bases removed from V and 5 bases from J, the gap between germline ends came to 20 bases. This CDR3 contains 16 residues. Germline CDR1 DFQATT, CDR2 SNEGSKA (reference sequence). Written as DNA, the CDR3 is TGCAGTGCTAGTCCCCGGTGGTCCGGACGGAACAATGAGCAGTTCTTC. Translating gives CSASPRWSGRNNEQFF.

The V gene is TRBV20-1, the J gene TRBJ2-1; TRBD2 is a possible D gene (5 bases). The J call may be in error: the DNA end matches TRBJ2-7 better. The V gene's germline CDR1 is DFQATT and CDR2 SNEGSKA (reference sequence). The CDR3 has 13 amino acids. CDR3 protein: CSAHLTGNNEQYF. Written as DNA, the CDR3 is TGCAGTGCGCACCTTACGGGGAACAATGAGCAGTACTTC.

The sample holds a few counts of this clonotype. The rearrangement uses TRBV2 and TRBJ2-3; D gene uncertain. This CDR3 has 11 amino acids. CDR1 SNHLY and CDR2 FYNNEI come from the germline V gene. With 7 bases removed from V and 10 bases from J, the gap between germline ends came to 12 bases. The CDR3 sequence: CASNYNSPQYF. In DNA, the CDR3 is TGTGCCAGCAACTACAATAGTCCGCAGTATTTT.

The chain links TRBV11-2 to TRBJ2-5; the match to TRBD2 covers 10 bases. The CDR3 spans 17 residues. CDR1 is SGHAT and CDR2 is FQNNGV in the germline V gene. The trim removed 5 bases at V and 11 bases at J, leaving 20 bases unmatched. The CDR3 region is CASSHLAGDRQEYGQYF. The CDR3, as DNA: TGTGCCAGCAGCCACCTAGCGGGAGATCGACAGGAGTACGGGCAGTACTTC.